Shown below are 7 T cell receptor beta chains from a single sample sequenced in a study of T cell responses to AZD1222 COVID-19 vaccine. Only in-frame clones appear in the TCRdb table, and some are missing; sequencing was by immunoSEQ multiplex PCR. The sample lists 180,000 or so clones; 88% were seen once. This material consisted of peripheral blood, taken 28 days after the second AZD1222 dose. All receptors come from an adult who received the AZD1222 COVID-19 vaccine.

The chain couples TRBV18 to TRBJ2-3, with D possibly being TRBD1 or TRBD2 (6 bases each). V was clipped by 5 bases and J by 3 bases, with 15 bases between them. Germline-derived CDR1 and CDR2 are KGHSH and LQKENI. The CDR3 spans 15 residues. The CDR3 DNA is TGTGCCAGCTCATCTTTTGGCGGGACAACAGATACGCAGTATTTT. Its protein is CASSSFGGTTDTQYF.

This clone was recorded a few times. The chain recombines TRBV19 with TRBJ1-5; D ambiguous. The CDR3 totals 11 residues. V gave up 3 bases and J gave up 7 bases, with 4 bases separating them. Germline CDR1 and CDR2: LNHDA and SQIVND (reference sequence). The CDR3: CASSMRQPQHF. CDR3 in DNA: TGTGCCAGTAGTATGAGGCAGCCCCAGCATTTT.

CDR3 in DNA: TGTGCCAGCAGCCGGGACAGGGGGCACGAAAAACTGTTTTTT. Amino acid sequence: CASSRDRGHEKLFF. The V call is TRBV7-2, the J call TRBJ1-4; 12 nucleotides line up with TRBD1. The CDR3 loop spans 14 amino acids. The junction had 3 bases not matched to a gene; V was cut back by 5 bases and J by 8 bases. Per germline, CDR1 SGHTA and CDR2 FQGNSA.

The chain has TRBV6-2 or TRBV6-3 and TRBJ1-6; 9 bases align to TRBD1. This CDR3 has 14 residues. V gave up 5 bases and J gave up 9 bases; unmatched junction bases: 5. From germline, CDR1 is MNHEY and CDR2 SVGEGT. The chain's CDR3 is CASSHRDRVSPLHF. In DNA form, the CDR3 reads TGTGCCAGCAGTCACCGGGACAGGGTTTCACCCCTCCACTTT.

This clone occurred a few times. CDR3 nucleotides: TGTGCCAGCAGCATGACTAGCGCGCAGTATTTT. Protein product: CASSMTSAQYF. The chain is built from TRBV28 and TRBJ2-3; TRBD2 aligns across 8 bases. The germline V gene encodes CDR1 MDHEN and CDR2 SYDVKM. The CDR3 is 11 amino acids. V trimming: 6 bases; J trimming: 10 bases; junction bases outside the gene matches: 3.

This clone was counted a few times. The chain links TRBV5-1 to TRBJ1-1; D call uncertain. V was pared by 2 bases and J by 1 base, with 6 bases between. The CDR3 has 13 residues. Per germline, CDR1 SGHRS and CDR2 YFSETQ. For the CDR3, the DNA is TGCGCCAGCAGCTTTAGTAGGAACACTGAAGCTTTCTTT. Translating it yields CASSFSRNTEAFF. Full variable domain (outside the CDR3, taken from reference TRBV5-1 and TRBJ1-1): KAGVTQTPRYLIKTRGQQVTLSCSPISGHRSVSWYQQTPGQGLQFLFEYFSETQRNKGNFPGRFSGRQFSNSRSEMNVSTLELGDSALYLCASSFSRNTEAFFGQGTRLTVV.

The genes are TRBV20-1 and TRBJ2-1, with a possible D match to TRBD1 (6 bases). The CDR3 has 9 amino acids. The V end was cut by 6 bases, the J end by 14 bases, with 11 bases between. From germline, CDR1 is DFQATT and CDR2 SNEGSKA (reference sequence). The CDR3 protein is CSAAAGEFF. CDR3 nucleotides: TGCAGTGCCGCGGCAGGGGAGTTCTTC.